These 3 T cell receptor beta chains share one sample of origin, sequenced in a study of cytotoxic CD8 clonotypes in ibrutinib-treated CLL. The table came from immunoSEQ multiplex PCR; TCRdb's copy has only in-frame clones and leaves some out. The table lists 55,000 to 85,000 clones, about nine tenths of them singletons, with around 3.3% in the top ten. Sequencing was performed on PBMCs, taken after 12 months of ibrutinib treatment. The receptor source for this set is a human donor with chronic lymphocytic leukemia.

V usage is TRBV11-1 and J usage is TRBJ2-5; D ambiguous. The tail of the sequence fits TRBJ2-7 better, so the J call may be wrong. The CDR3 has 13 amino acids. CDR1 is SGHAT, CDR2 FQDESV, per germline (reference sequence). The CDR3 is CASSLGTLYEQYF. DNA of the CDR3: TGTGCCAGCAGCTTAGGGACGCTATACGAGCAGTACTTC.

This chain joins TRBV5-1 and TRBJ2-5; 14 nucleotides line up with TRBD2. The CDR3 covers 15 residues. Germline V gene lookup returns CDR1 SGHRS and CDR2 YFSETQ. The V gene end was trimmed by 5 bases and the J gene end by 4 bases; junction bases not matched to a gene: 4. The CDR3 loop reads CASRGLAGVPETQYF. CDR3 bases: TGCGCCAGCAGGGGACTAGCGGGAGTTCCAGAGACCCAGTACTTC. Looking up the rest from reference TRBV5-1 and TRBJ2-5 gives the full variable domain: KAGVTQTPRYLIKTRGQQVTLSCSPISGHRSVSWYQQTPGQGLQFLFEYFSETQRNKGNFPGRFSGRQFSNSRSEMNVSTLELGDSALYLCASRGLAGVPETQYFGPGTRLLVL.

This clone was counted between two and nine times. The V call is TRBV9, the J call TRBJ1-2, with D possibly matching TRBD1 (6 bases). Trimming removed 0 bases from V and 5 bases from J, with 11 bases in between. Germline V gene sequence: CDR1 SGDLS, CDR2 YYNGEE. The CDR3 extends over 14 amino acids. CDR3 in amino acids: CASSVEGQPYGYTF. The CDR3 nucleotides are TGTGCCAGCAGCGTAGAGGGACAACCTTATGGCTACACCTTC.